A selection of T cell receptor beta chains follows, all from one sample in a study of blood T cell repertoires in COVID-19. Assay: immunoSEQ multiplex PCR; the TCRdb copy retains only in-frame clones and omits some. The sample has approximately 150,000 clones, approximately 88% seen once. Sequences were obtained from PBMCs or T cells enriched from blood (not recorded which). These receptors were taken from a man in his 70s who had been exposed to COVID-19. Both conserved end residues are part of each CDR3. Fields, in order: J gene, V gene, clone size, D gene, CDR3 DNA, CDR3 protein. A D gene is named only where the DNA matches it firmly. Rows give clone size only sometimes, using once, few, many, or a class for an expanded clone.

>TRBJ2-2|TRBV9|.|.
TGTGCCAGCAGCCCCCAACTAGCTACCGGGGAGCTGTTTTTT
CASSPQLATGELFF
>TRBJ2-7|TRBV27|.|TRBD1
TGTGCCAGCCGCGGCCCGGGACAGGGAGGCTACGAGCAGTACTTC
CASRGPGQGGYEQYF
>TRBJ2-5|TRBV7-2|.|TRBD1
TGTGCCAGCAGCTCATTCTCTCAAGGGGGCGGGGAGACCCAGTACTTC
CASSSFSQGGGETQYF
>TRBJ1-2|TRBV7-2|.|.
TGTGCCAGCAGCTTAGGCCAGGGTTCATACTATGGCTACACCTTC
CASSLGQGSYYGYTF
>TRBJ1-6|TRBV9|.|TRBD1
TGTGCCAGCAGCGTCGACCCGGGACAGAGTACACATTCACCCCTCCACTTT
CASSVDPGQSTHSPLHF
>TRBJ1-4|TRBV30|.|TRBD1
TGTGCCTGGAGTCCGATTCAGGGGGCAACTAATGAAAAACTGTTTTTT
CAWSPIQGATNEKLFF
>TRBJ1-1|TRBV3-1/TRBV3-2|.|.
TGTGCCAGCAGCTCAGACAGATGGAACACTGAAGCTTTCTTT
CASSSDRWNTEAFF
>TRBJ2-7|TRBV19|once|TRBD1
TGTGCCAGTAGTATCGTTTCGGGACAGGGGATAGAAGAGCAGTACTTC
CASSIVSGQGIEEQYF
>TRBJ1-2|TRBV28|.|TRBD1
TGTGCCAGCAGTTTATGGGAGACAGGGGGTATACGTGGCTACACCTTC
CASSLWETGGIRGYTF
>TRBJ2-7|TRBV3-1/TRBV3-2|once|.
TGTGCCAGCAGCCAAGATCTAATTTTCGGGTACGAGCAGTACTTC
CASSQDLIFGYEQYF
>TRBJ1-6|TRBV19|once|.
TGTGCCAGTAGTTTTAGCGCTTCACCCCTCCACTTT
CASSFSASPLHF
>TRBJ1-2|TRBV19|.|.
TGTGCCAGTGGGACGGGGGGGACTAACTATGGCTACACCTTC
CASGTGGTNYGYTF
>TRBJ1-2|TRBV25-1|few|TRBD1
TGTGCCAGCAGTGTGAACAGGGGAGTAGGCTATGGCTACACCTTC
CASSVNRGVGYGYTF
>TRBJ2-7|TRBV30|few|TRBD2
TGTGCCTGGAACTCGGGGGGTCGCGAGCAGTACTTC
CAWNSGGREQYF
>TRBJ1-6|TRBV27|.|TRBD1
TGTGCCAGCAGATGGACAGGGATTGATTCACCCCTCCACTTT
CASRWTGIDSPLHF
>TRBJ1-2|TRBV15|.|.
TGTGCCACCAGCGGAGAGAGGCACCGGAACTATGGCTACACCTTC
CATSGERHRNYGYTF
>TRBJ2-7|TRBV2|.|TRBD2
TGTGCCAGTAGTAGCGGGAGAGTTAACTTC
CASSSGRVNF
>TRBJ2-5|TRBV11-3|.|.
TGTGCCAGCAGCTGGCCCGCGCGGGGCCAACAAGAGACCCAGTACTTC
CASSWPARGQQETQYF
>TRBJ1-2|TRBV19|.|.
TGTGCCAGTAGTCCCCAGGCGGGGGACGGGGGCTACACCTTC
CASSPQAGDGGYTF
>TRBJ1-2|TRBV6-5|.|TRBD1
TGTGCCAGCAAAGGGACAGGGGGCTTTAACTATGGCTACACCTTC
CASKGTGGFNYGYTF
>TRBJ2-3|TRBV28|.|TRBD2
TGTGCCAGCCACACTAGCGGGAGTCGCACAGATACGCAGTATTTT
CASHTSGSRTDTQYF
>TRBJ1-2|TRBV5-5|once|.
TGTGCCAGCAGCTTGGGCTCAGGTCCCTATGGCTACACCTTC
CASSLGSGPYGYTF
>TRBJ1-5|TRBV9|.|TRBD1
TGTGCCAGCAGCGAGGGGACAGCGGGCAATCAGCCCCAGCATTTT
CASSEGTAGNQPQHF
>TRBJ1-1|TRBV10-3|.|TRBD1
TGTGCCATCAGCGTGACAGGGGGGTTGAACACTGAAGCTTTCTTT
CAISVTGGLNTEAFF
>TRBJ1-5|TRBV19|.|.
TGTGCCAGTAGTGTCACAGGTGCCGTTTATAGCAATCAGCCCCAGCATTTT
CASSVTGAVYSNQPQHF
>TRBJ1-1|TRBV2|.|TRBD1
TGTGCCAGCAGTAGGTGGGACAGCGGAGCTTTCTTT
CASSRWDSGAFF
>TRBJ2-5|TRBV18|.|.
TGTGCCAGCTCACCAGGATTGCGGGAGACCCAGTACTTC
CASSPGLRETQYF
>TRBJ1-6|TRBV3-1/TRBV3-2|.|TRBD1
TGTGCCAGCAGTACAGGGGGGCAGGTCGGTTCACCCCTCCACTTT
CASSTGGQVGSPLHF
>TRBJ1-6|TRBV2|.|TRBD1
TGTGCCAGCAGTCGGACCGGGACAGGGGAATCGGCCCTCCACTTT
CASSRTGTGESALHF
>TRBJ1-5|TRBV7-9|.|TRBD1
TGTGCCAGCAGCTTAGGACCCGAAAGGGGGCGTAATCAGCCCCAGCATTTT
CASSLGPERGRNQPQHF
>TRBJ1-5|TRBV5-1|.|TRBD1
TGCGCCAGCAGCTTGTCAGGGGGAAATCAGCCCCAGCATTTT
CASSLSGGNQPQHF
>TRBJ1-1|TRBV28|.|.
TGTGCCAGCAGTTCAGGGTCCTTGAACACTGAAGCTTTCTTT
CASSSGSLNTEAFF
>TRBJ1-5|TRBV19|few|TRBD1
TGTGCCAGTAGGGGACAGGGCTTTAATCAGCCCCAGCATTTT
CASRGQGFNQPQHF
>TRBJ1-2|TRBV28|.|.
TGTGCCAGCAGTTCGACAGGATGGGGCTACACCTTC
CASSSTGWGYTF
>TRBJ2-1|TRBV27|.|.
TGTGCCAGCAGTCTCATCGGTAACAATGAGCAGTTCTTC
CASSLIGNNEQFF
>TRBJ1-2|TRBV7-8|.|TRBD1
TGTGCCAGCAGCCCCCGGGACAGGGGACGCTATGGCTACACCTTC
CASSPRDRGRYGYTF
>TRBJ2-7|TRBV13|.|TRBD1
TGTGCCAGCAGCATGAAGGACAGGGGTTACGAGCAGTACTTC
CASSMKDRGYEQYF
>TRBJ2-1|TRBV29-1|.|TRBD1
TGCAGCGCCCGGGACAGGGTAGGGGAGCAGTTCTTC
CSARDRVGEQFF
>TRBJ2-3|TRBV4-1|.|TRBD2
TGCGCCAGCAGCCAAGATTGGCGGGGGTTCCTCACAGATACGCAGTATTTT
CASSQDWRGFLTDTQYF
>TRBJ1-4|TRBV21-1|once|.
TGTGCCAGCAGCAAAGAGGCTTCTGACAGGGGTGCAACTAATGAAAAACTGTTTTTT
CASSKEASDRGATNEKLFF
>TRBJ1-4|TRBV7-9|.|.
TGTGCCAGCAGCTCTGGACAGCCTAATGAAAAACTGTTTTTT
CASSSGQPNEKLFF
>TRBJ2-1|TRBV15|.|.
TGTGCCACCAGCAGAGACCCTAGCTCCTACAATGAGCAGTTCTTC
CATSRDPSSYNEQFF
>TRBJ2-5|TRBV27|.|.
TGTGCCAGCAGTCCCAGGGGGGCCCGGGGTCTGGAGACCCAGTACTTC
CASSPRGARGLETQYF
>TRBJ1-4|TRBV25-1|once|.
TGTGCCAGCAGCAGGAATGAAAAACTGTTTTTT
CASSRNEKLFF
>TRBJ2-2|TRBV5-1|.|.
TGCGCCAGCAGCTTGGGGGCAAACACCGGGGAGCTGTTTTTT
CASSLGANTGELFF
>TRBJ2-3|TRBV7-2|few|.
TGTGCCAGCAGCTTAGTAGCGGTCACAGATACGCAGTATTTT
CASSLVAVTDTQYF
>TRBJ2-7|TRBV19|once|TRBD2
TGTGCCAGTAGTTTACGGGGACGGGGAGGGGTCTACGAGCAGTACTTC
CASSLRGRGGVYEQYF
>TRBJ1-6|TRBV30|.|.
TGTGCCTGGAGTTTTTCCAGGACATTCACGGGTAATTCACCCCTCCACTTT
CAWSFSRTFTGNSPLHF
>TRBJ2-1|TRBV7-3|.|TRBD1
TGTGCCAGCAGCTTAGACAGGGGAAGCTACAATGAGCAGTTCTTC
CASSLDRGSYNEQFF
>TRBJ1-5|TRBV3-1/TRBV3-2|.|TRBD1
TGTGCCAGCAGCCCCGGGACAGGGTACCAGCCCCAGCATTTT
CASSPGTGYQPQHF
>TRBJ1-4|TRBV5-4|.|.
TGTGCCAGCAGCTTTCGAGGGAGTGAAAAACTGTTTTTT
CASSFRGSEKLFF
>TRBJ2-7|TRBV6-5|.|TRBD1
TGTGCCAGCAGAGAGACAGGGGGAGTATACGAGCAGTACTTC
CASRETGGVYEQYF